This T cell receptor beta chain came from a study of CD8 T cells in ankylosing spondylitis. Whole-study results and caveats: Characteristic, it appeared, of ankylosing spondylitis blood was a TCR beta motif of fewer than 10 highly homologous variants.

This clonotype was counted between two and nine times. Its target is unknown. Germline CDR1 ENHRY, CDR2 SYGVKD. The CDR3 runs to 15 residues. Trimming left V 5 bases short and J 0 bases short, with 13 bases between. For TCR beta, libraries came from quantitative 5'-RACE with molecular barcodes. From the 5' RACE reads, TCRdb called clonotypes with MiXCR, one entry per CDR3 protein. The table shows 300,000 to 400,000 distinct CDR3 sequences, with approximately 14% occurring only once. The V gene is TRBV10-3, the J gene TRBJ1-1; TRBD1 might be the D (5 bases). The sequence derives from a male donor with ankylosing spondylitis or in good health (not recorded which). The sequenced sample consisted of blood, either unsorted or a sorted T cell fraction (not recorded which). The CDR3 region has the DNA TGTGCCATCAGTTCGTCCCGGGACTTGAACACTGAAGCTTTCTTT. Residues: CAISSSRDLNTEAFF.